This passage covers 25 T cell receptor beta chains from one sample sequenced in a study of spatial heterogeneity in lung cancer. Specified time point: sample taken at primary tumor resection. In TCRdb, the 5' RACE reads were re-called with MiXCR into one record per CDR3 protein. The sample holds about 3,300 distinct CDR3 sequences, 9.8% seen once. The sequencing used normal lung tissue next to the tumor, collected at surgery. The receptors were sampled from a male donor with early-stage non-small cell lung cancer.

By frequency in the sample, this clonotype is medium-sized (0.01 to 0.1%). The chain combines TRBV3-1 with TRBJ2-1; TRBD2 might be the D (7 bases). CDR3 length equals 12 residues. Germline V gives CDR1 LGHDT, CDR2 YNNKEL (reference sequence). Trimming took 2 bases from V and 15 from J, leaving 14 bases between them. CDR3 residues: CASSQLGGLWFF. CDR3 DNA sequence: TGTGCCAGCAGCCAACTGGGGGGGCTTTGGTTCTTC.

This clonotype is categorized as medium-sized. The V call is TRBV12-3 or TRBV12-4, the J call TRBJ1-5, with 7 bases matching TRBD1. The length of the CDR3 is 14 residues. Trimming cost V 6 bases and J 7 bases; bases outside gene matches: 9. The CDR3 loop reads CASRHGQEVQPQHF. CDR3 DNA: TGTGCCAGCAGACACGGACAGGAGGTGCAGCCCCAGCATTTT.

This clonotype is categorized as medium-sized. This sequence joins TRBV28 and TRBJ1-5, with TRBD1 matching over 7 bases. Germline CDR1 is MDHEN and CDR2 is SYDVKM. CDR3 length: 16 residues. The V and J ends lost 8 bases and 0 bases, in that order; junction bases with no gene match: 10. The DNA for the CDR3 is TGTGCCAGCGGCCCGACAGGGATCCTTAGCAATCAGCCCCAGCATTTT. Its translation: CASGPTGILSNQPQHF.

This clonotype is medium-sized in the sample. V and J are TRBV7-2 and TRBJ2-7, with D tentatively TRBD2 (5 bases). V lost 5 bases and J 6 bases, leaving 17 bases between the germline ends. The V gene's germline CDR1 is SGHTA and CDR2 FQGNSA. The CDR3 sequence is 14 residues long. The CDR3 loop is CASSNAAASGEQYF. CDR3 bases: TGTGCCAGCAGCAATGCCGCCGCCAGCGGCGAGCAGTACTTC.

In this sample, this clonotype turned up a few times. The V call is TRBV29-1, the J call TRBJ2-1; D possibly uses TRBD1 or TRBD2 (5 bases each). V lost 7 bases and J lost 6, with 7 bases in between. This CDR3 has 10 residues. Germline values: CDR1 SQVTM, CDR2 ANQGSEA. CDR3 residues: CSGGANEQFF. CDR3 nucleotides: TGCAGCGGAGGGGCCAATGAGCAGTTCTTC.

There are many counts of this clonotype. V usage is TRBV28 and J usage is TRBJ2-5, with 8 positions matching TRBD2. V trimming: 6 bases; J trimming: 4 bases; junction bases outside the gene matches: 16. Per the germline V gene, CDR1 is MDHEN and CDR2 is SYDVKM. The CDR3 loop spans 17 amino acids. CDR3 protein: CASRSTSAGALRETQYF. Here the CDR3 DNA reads TGTGCCAGCAGATCCACTTCAGCGGGAGCGTTACGAGAGACCCAGTACTTC.

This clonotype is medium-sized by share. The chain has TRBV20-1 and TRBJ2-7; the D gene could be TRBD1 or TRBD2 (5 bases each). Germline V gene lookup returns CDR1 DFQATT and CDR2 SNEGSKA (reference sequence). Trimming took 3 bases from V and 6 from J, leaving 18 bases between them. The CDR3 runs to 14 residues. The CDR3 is CSARHATPGREQYF. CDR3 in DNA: TGCAGTGCTAGGCACGCCACCCCGGGGCGCGAGCAGTACTTC.

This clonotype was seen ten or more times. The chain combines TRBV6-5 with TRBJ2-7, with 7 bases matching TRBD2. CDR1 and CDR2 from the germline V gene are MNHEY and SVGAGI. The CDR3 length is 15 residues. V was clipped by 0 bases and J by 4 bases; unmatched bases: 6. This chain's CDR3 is CASSYSPGLEYEQYF. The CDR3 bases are TGTGCCAGCAGTTACTCACCCGGACTAGAATACGAGCAGTACTTC.

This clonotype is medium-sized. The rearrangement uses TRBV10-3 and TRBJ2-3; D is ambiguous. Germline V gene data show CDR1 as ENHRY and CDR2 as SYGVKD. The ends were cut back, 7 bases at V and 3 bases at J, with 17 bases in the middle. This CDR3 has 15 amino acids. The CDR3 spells CAIKGVHLGTDTQYF. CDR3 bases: TGTGCCATCAAGGGTGTTCACCTAGGTACAGATACGCAGTATTTT.

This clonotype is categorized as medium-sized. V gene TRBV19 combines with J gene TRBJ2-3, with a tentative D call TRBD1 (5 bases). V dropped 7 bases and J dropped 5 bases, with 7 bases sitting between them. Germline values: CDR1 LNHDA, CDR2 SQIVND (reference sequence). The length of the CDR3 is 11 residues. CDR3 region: CASKRGDTQYF. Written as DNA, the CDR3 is TGTGCCAGTAAAAGGGGAGATACGCAGTATTTT.

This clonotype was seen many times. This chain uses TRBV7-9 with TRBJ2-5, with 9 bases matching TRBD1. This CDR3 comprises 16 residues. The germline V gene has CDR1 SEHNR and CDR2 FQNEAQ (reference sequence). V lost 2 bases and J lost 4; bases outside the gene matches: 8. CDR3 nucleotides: TGTGCCAGCAGCTTAACCTTCGACAGGGGGGGAGAGACCCAGTACTTC. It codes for CASSLTFDRGGETQYF.

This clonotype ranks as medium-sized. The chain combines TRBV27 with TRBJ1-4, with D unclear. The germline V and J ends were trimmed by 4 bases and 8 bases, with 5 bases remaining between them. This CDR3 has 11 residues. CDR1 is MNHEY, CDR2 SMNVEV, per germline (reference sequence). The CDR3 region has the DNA TGTGCCAGCAGTTCCCGGGAAAAACTGTTTTTT. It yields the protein CASSSREKLFF.

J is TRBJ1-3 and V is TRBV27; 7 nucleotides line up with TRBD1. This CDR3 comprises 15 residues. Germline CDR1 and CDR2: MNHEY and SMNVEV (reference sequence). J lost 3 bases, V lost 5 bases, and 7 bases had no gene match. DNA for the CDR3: TGTGCCAGCAGTCCTAACCGGGACAGTGGAAACACCATATATTTT. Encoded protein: CASSPNRDSGNTIYF.

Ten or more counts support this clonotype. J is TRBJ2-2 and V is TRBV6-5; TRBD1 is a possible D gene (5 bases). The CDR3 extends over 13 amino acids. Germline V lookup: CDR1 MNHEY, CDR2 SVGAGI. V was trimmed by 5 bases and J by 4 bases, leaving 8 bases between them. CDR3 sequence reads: CASSKGATGELFF. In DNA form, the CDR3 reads TGTGCCAGCAGTAAAGGGGCCACCGGGGAGCTGTTTTTT.

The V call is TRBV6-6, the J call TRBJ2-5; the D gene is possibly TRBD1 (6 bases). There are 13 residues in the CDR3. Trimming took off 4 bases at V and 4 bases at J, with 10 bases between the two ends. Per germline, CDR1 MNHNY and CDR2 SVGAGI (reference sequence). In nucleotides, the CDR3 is TGTGCCAGCAGTTCCGACAGGCGAGAGACCCAGTACTTC. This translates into CASSSDRRETQYF.

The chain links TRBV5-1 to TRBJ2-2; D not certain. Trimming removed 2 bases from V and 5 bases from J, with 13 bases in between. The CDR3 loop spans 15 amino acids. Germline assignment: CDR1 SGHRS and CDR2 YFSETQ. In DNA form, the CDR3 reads TGCGCCAGCAGCTTCGCCGACCCGGGTACCGGGGAGCTGTTTTTT. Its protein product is CASSFADPGTGELFF.

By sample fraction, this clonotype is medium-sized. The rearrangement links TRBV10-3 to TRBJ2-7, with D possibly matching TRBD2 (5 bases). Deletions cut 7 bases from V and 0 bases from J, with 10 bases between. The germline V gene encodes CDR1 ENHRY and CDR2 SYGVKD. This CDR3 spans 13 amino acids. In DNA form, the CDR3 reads TGTGCCATCAATTTGGACTCCTCCTACGAGCAGTACTTC. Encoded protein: CAINLDSSYEQYF.

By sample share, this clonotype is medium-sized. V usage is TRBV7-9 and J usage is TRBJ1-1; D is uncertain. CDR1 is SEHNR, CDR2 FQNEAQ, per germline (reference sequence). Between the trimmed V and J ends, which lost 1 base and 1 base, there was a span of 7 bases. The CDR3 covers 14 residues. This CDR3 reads CASSLELQNTEAFF. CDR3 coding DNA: TGTGCCAGCAGCTTAGAGCTACAGAACACTGAAGCTTTCTTT.

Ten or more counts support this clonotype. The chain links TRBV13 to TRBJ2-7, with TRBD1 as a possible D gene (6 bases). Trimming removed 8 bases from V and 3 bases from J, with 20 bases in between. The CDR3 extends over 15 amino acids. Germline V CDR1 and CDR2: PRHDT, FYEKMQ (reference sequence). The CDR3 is CASSPSPGASYEQYF. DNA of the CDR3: TGTGCCAGCTCCCCTAGCCCAGGGGCGAGCTACGAGCAGTACTTC.

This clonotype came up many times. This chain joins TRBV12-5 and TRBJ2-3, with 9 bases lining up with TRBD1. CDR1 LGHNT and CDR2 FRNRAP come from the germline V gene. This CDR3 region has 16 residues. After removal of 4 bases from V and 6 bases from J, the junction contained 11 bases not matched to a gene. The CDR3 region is CASGSQQQGARDTQYF. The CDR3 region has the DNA TGTGCTAGTGGTTCGCAACAACAGGGGGCAAGGGATACGCAGTATTTT.

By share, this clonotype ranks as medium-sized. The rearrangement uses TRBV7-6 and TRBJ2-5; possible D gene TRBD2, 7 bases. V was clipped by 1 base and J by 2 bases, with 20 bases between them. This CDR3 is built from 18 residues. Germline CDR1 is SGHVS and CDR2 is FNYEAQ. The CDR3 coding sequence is TGTGCCAGCAGCTTAGGATACCAGGGGAGCGGGACTCAAGAGACCCAGTACTTC. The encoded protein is CASSLGYQGSGTQETQYF.

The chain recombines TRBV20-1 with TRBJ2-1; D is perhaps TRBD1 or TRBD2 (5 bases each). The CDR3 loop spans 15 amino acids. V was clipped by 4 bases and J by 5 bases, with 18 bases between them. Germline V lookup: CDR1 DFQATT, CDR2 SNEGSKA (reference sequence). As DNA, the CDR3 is TGCAGTGCTACCCGGGGCCTTCTACAGCACAATGAGCAGTTCTTC. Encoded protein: CSATRGLLQHNEQFF.

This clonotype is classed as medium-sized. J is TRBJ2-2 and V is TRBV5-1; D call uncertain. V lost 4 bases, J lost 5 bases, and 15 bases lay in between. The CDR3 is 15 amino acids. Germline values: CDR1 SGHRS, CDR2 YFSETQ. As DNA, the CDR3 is TGCGCCAGCAGCCCCGGACCCCCACGGACCGGGGAGCTGTTTTTT. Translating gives CASSPGPPRTGELFF. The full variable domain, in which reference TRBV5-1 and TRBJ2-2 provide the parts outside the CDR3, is KAGVTQTPRYLIKTRGQQVTLSCSPISGHRSVSWYQQTPGQGLQFLFEYFSETQRNKGNFPGRFSGRQFSNSRSEMNVSTLELGDSALYLCASSPGPPRTGELFFGEGSRLTVL.

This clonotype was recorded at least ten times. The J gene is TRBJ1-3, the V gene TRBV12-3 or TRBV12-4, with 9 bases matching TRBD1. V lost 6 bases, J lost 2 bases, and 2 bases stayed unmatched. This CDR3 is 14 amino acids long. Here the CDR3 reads CASSRQGAGNTIYF. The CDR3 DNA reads TGTGCCAGCAGCCGACAGGGGGCTGGAAACACCATATATTTT.

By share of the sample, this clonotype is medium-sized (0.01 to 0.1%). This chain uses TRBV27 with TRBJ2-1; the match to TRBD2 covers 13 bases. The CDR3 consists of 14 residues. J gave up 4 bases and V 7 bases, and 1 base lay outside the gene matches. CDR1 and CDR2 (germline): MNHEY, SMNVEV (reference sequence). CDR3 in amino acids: CASKTSGGYNEQFF. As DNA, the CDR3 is TGTGCCAGCAAGACTAGCGGGGGGTACAATGAGCAGTTCTTC.